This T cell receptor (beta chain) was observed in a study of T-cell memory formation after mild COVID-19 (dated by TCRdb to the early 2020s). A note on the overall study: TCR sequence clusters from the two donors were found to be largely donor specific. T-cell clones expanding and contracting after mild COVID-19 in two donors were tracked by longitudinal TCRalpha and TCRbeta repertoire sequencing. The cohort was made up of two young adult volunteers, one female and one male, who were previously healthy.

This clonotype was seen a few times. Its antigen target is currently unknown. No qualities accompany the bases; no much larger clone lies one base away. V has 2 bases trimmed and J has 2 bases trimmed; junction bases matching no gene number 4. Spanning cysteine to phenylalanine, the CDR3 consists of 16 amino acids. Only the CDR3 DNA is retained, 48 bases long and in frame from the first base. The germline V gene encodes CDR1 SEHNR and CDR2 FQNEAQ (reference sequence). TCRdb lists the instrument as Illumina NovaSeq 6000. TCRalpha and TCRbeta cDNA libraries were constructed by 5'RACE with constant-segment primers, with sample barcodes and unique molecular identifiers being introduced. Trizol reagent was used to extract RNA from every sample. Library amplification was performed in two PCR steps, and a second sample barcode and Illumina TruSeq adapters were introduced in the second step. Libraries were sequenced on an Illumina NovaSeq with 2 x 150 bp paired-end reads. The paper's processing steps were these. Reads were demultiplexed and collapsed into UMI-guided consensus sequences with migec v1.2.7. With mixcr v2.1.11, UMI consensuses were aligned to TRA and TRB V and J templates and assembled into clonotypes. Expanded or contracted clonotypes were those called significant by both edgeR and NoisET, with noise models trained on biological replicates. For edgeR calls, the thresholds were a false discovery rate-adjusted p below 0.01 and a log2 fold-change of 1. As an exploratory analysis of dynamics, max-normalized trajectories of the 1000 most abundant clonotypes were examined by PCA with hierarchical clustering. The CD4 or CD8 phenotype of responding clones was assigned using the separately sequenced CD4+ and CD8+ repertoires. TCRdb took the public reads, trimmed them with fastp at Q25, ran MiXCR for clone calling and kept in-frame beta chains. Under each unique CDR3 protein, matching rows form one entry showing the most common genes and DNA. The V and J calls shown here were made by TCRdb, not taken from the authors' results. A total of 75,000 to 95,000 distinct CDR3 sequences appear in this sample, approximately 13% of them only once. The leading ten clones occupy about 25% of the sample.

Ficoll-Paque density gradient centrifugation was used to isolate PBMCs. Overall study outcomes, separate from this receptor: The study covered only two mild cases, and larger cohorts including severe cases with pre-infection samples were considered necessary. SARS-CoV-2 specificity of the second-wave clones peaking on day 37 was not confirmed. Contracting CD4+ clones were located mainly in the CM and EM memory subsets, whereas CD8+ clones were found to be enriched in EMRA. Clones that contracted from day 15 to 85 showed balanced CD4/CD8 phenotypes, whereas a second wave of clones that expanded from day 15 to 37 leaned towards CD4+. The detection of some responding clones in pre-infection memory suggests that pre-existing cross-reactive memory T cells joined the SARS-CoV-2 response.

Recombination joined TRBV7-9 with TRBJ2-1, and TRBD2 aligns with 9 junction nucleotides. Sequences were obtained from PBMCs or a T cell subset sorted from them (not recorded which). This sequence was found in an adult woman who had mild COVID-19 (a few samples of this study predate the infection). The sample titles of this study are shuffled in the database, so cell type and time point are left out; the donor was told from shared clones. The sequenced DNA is TGTGCCAGCAGCTTAAAGGCGGGGGGGCCCTACAATGAGCAGTTCTTC. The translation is CASSLKAGGPYNEQFF. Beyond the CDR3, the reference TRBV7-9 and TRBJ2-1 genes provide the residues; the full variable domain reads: DTGVSQNPRHKITKRGQNVTFRCDPISEHNRLYWYRQTLGQGPEFLTYFQNEAQLEKSRLLSDRFSAERPKGSFSTLEIQRTEQGDSAMYLCASSLKAGGPYNEQFFGPGTRLTVL.